This entry features one TCR beta chain sequence. Its antigen remains unknown. V shed 6 bases and J shed 4 bases, with 10 bases lying between them. Germline V gives CDR1 MNHEY, CDR2 SVGAGI. The length of the CDR3 is 13 residues. Produced via immunoSEQ multiplex PCR; TCRdb's table is partial and in-frame only. The sample has some 140,000 clones; about 90% are singletons. The data are from a study of T cell responses to AZD1222 COVID-19 vaccine. Study observations and caveats: Possibly, clonal diversity was underestimated; donors were largely white British and included more females. Recipients of AZD1222 seropositive at baseline numbered only five or six.

The TCR sequence derives from an adult in good health. The input for sequencing was peripheral blood, taken on day 0 of MenACWY control vaccination. The chain recombines TRBV6-5 with TRBJ1-5; possible D gene TRBD1, 6 bases. The CDR3 protein is CASSLRGNQPQHF. For the CDR3, the DNA is TGTGCCAGCAGCCTAAGGGGGAATCAGCCCCAGCATTTT.